A selection of T cell receptor beta chains follows, all from one sample in a study of blood T cell repertoires in COVID-19. Clones were sequenced by immunoSEQ multiplex PCR, and TCRdb holds only the in-frame ones, with some missing. The repertoire holds around 25,000 clones, with about nine tenths as singletons. Sequenced material: peripheral blood. These receptors were obtained from a human donor with active COVID-19. The donor label of this sample is uncertain. CDR3s include the opening cysteine and the closing phenylalanine or tryptophan. A D gene is named only where the DNA matches it firmly. A clone size is listed for some rows: how often the clone was seen (once, few, many), or a class if it is expanded.

j_call clone_size v_call d_call cdr3_nt cdr3_aa
TRBJ1-4 - TRBV4-1 - TGCGCCAGCAGCTTCGGGGGGCAGGAAGAAAAACTGTTTTTT CASSFGGQEEKLFF
TRBJ1-5 - TRBV7-8 TRBD1 TGTGCCAGCAGCCGAGGACAGGGGGGGAATCAGCCCCAGCATTTT CASSRGQGGNQPQHF
TRBJ2-5 - TRBV11-1 - TGTGCCAGCAGCCCTACACCCGGCGGGACCCAGTACTTC CASSPTPGGTQYF
TRBJ1-3 once TRBV7-9 TRBD1 TGTGCCAGCAGCTTCTCGGGGACAGGACAAAGAAACACCATATATTTT CASSFSGTGQRNTIYF
TRBJ1-2 - TRBV7-9 - TGTGCCAGCAGCGCCGGGTACTATGGCTACACCTTC CASSAGYYGYTF
TRBJ1-2 - TRBV11-2 - TGTGCCAGCAGCCGGACGGGGGGGGCACCTAACTATGGCTACACCTTC CASSRTGGAPNYGYTF
TRBJ2-3 - TRBV7-8 TRBD2 TGTGCCAGCAGCTTAGTGGCTAGCGGGGACACAGATACGCAGTATTTT CASSLVASGDTDTQYF
TRBJ1-1 once TRBV24-1 - TGTGCCACCAGTGATTCCCGAAGACAGGTGTACACTGAAGCTTTCTTT CATSDSRRQVYTEAFF
TRBJ2-7 - TRBV29-1 - TGCAGCGCTCTGACGACCAGGTCATCCTACGAGCAGTACTTC CSALTTRSSYEQYF
TRBJ2-7 - TRBV14 TRBD2 TGTGCCAGCAGCTGGACTAGCGGGGGACCTTACGAGCAGTACTTC CASSWTSGGPYEQYF
TRBJ1-2 - TRBV6-4 - TGTGCCAGCAGTGATGATAGGGGCTATGGCTACACCTTC CASSDDRGYGYTF
TRBJ2-7 - TRBV9 - TGTGCCAGCAGCCCGGACGGGAGCTCCTACGAGCAGTACTTC CASSPDGSSYEQYF